This TCR beta chain derives from a study of cytomegalovirus exposure and HLA in healthy donors. Study information: Earlier, some 180 million T cells were analyzed, and 95 million to 140 million unique TCR beta sequences were found among them. A data release that came early held about 89 million unique TCRs from HLA-typed donors. Study observations and caveats: Sequences of the TCR beta chain were said to predict the HLA-A and HLA-B alleles of most subjects accurately.

About this clone itself: Its antigen is still unknown.

Germline CDR1 LNHDA, CDR2 SQIVND (reference sequence). The CDR3 is made up of 14 amino acids. The V gene lost 11 bases and the J gene lost 7 bases, with 18 bases spanning the gap. Vbeta (60) and Jbeta (13) primers were used in the PCR. Using immunoSEQ multiplex PCR, the repertoire was profiled, and TCRdb retains in-frame clones only, with some absent. Here the sample table reports some 75,000 clones. This chain joins TRBV19 and TRBJ1-6; D is uncertain. What was sequenced was PBMCs. The TCR comes from a man between 35 and 55 years old in good health and CMV-seronegative. CDR3 amino acids: CASAFLGSNSPLHF. The CDR3 nucleotides are TGTGCCTCCGCCTTCCTAGGTAGCAATTCACCCCTCCACTTT.